This record concerns one T cell receptor (beta chain) sequence. Its matching antigen is unknown. CD45RO-negative, CCR7-positively selected cells formed the naive CD8 fraction, excluding terminally differentiated effector memory CD45RA+ cells. Adult donors, all healthy and HIV-negative, had no recent acute infections or vaccinations. These data are taken from a study of shared clonotypes between healthy human individuals. About the study: Every donor yielded three CD4 naive, three CD4 memory, two CD8 naive and one CD8 memory plate. The study's findings and limits: Researchers found naive subsets generally carried larger estimated richness than memory subsets. The four-donor shared clonotypes exceeded non-shared clonotypes in generation probability, with non-shared ones scoring lower.

The data were produced by immunoSEQ multiplex PCR, yet TCRdb's version contains in-frame clones alone and is incomplete. The top ten clones hold about 1.7% of a sample with over 2,000,000 clones, around 95% of them seen once. The germline gives CDR1 SGHVS, CDR2 FQNEAQ. V lost 10 bases to trimming and J lost 5 bases; unmatched junction nucleotides: 9. This CDR3 contains 14 residues. The clonotype comes from a man younger than 35 in good health. Some clones in this sample may be carry-over from other donors' samples. The sequenced material came from naive CD8+ T cells from PBMCs. The chain combines TRBV7-8 with TRBJ2-5, with 11 bases aligning to TRBD1. The CDR3 DNA sequence: TGTGCCACCCTCGGACAGGGGGCGTATGAGACCCAGTACTTC. Residues: CATLGQGAYETQYF.